This T cell receptor (beta chain) comes out of a study of T cell changes during pregnancy in multiple sclerosis. The CDR3 length is 12 residues. V gave up 6 bases and J gave up 4 bases, with 10 bases separating them. The germline CDR1 and CDR2 sequences are SNHLY and FYNNEI. Repertoires were generated with immunoSEQ multiplex PCR, while TCRdb's copy carries only in-frame clones and drops some. The data contain around 100,000 clones, about 89% of them singletons. This TCR came from a female donor with multiple sclerosis, enrolled in a pregnancy study. Here the sequenced sample was peripheral blood, taken after pregnancy. V is TRBV2 and J is TRBJ2-7; D ambiguous. CDR3 nucleotides: TGTGCCAGCAGGGAGACGGATTACGAGCAGTACTTC. Encoded protein: CASRETDYEQYF.